The present TCR beta chain was sequenced within a study of CD8 T cells in Susac syndrome (dated by TCRdb to between 2017 and 2020). As for the study more broadly: Of the Susac syndrome patients who were sequenced, eight were in clinical remission while 5 or 6 had clinically active disease. Susac syndrome patients were therapy-naive, on corticosteroids (some also receiving IVIg), or on IVIg alone at blood withdrawal. Repertoire sequencing was used to test whether CD8+ T cell activation and differentiation in Susac syndrome was antigen driven. The research as a whole found: In the CD4+ T cell repertoire of Susac syndrome patients, clonal expansion was not detected. The number of individuals in the TCR sequencing and HLA analysis was recognized as being relatively small.

RNA was extracted using the RNeasy kit, and roughly 0.45 to 1 ug of the RNA was reverse transcribed with random hexamers. The immunoSEQ multiplex PCR assay, which covers 54 Vbeta and 13 Jbeta segments, was used to amplify TCR beta CDR3 regions. To correct PCR amplification bias, a synthetic template baseline was used for both primer optimization and computational correction. For the original study's pipeline: Reads were assigned to V, D and J genes according to IMGT and analyzed in immunoSEQ Analyzer, with only productive sequences retained. Clonality was calculated as one minus the Shannon entropy normalized by log2 of the number of productive unique sequences. For each patient and control, public and private clones were evaluated within the 100 most prevalent clones. Clones were defined as Susac-specific if absent from the healthy and MS cohorts, from 1052 published viral clones and from other ImmuneACCESS disease sequences. Through fastp at Q25 and MiXCR, TCRdb rebuilt clones from the public reads, retaining in-frame beta chains. Records with the same CDR3 protein are collapsed into one entry carrying the most frequent genes and DNA. For this entry, the V and J calls and clone size follow TCRdb and not the study's own pipeline. The sample table holds around 71,000 distinct CDR3 sequences, of which 93% were seen once. The ten largest clones add up to approximately 0.15% of the sample.

Peripheral blood CD8+ and CD4+ T cells from healthy donors, Susac syndrome patients and multiple sclerosis patients were profiled by high-throughput TCR beta sequencing. The Susac syndrome patients fulfilled recently defined diagnostic criteria for definite or probable disease. Bulk CD8+ and CD4+ T cells were purified by magnetic negative isolation, whereas CD8+ TEMRA cells were enriched by FACS. Blood was collected in EDTA tubes and processed within 24 hours, with PBMCs isolated through density gradient centrifugation. PBMCs intended for TCR sequencing were cryopreserved in liquid nitrogen and thawed later in a water bath at 37 degrees C. Purity of sorted or isolated CD4+, CD8+ and CD8+ TEMRA cells was at least 90%. In the case of this clonotype: The antigen it binds to is not known. Base-call qualities are not available, and no considerably larger clone is one nucleotide away.

The sequence derives from a human donor with Susac syndrome. Sequencing used CD4+ T cells from PBMCs.

The CDR3 reads CASSLSAGADQPQHF. The DNA sequence reads TGTGCCAGCAGCTTGAGCGCGGGGGCAGATCAGCCCCAGCATTTT. The sequence is built from TRBV11-2 and TRBJ1-5, and TRBD1 may be the D gene, going by 6 matching bases. Inclusive of the bounding cysteine and phenylalanine, the CDR3 is 15 residues long. Kept here is only the CDR3 DNA, which spans 45 bases and is read in frame from base 1. CDR1 and CDR2 were assigned from the germline V gene as SGHAT and FQNNGV. Between the V and J ends, shortened by 3 bases and 5 bases respectively, the junction contains 14 bases.